These 10 T cell receptor beta chains were sequenced from one sample in a study of patients and donors after allogeneic stem cell transplantation. TCRdb re-called the RT-PCR reads through MiXCR, storing one row per CDR3 protein. This table holds 150,000 to 200,000 distinct CDR3 sequences, more than 20% found once. Input material: blood, either unsorted or a sorted T cell fraction (not recorded which). Receptor source: a human donor who was either an allogeneic HSCT recipient or a stem cell or donor lymphocyte infusion donor (not recorded which). It is not recorded whose cells these are; they may come from a transplant donor.

Only a few counts were recorded for this clonotype. The chain joins TRBV7-9 to TRBJ1-6, with 7 bases fitting TRBD1. The CDR3 has 15 amino acids. With 6 bases clipped from V and 7 bases from J, the junction kept 9 bases outside the gene matches. In germline, CDR1 is SEHNR, CDR2 FQNEAQ (reference sequence). CDR3 bases: TGTGCCAGCAGTTACGACAGGGTGGACAATTCACCCCTCCACTTT. Protein: CASSYDRVDNSPLHF.

Regarding this clonotype: The conserved closing phenylalanine or tryptophan is absent in this CDR3, likely reflecting a read error. This rearrangement joins TRBV13 to TRBJ1-3; 9 bases map to TRBD1. With 2 bases clipped from V and 10 bases from J, the junction kept 6 bases outside the gene matches. The CDR3 has 14 amino acids. Germline V gene lookup returns CDR1 PRHDT and CDR2 FYEKMQ (reference sequence). In nucleotides, the CDR3 is TGTGCCAGCAGCTTACCGGGACAGGGTATAACCATATATTTG. Translating gives CASSLPGQGITIYL.

This sequence joins TRBV9 and TRBJ1-2; D remains ambiguous. The CDR3 runs 15 residues. Germline values: CDR1 SGDLS, CDR2 YYNGEE. The V end was cut by 0 bases, the J end by 1 base, with 10 bases between. The CDR3 DNA is TGTGCCAGCAGCGTAGGGGAGGACTTTAACTATGGCTACACCTTC. Translation: CASSVGEDFNYGYTF.

This clonotype was seen only a few times. The chain combines TRBV6-5 with TRBJ1-1, with D possibly being TRBD1 (5 bases). Trimming took off 3 bases at V and 6 bases at J, with 14 bases between the two ends. Germline loops: CDR1 MNHEY, CDR2 SVGAGI. The CDR3 is 14 residues long. CDR3 sequence: CASSYIFGGAEAFF. CDR3 nucleotide sequence: TGTGCCAGCAGTTATATTTTCGGGGGGGCTGAAGCTTTCTTT.

CDR3 in amino acids: CSVETTGQTYEQYF. CDR3 nucleotide sequence: TGCAGCGTCGAAACTACGGGACAGACCTACGAGCAGTACTTC. The V gene is TRBV29-1, the J gene TRBJ2-7; TRBD1 matches at 7 bases. Germline CDR1 SQVTM, CDR2 ANQGSEA. The CDR3 has 14 residues. J gave up 2 bases and V 6 bases, and 10 bases lay outside the gene matches.

This clonotype came up many times. The J gene is TRBJ1-1, the V gene TRBV5-1; D call uncertain. CDR1 is SGHRS and CDR2 is YFSETQ in the germline V gene. V shed 0 bases and J shed 0 bases, with 9 bases lying between them. The CDR3 consists of 15 residues. The CDR3 sequence: CASSLALLLNTEAFF. CDR3 coding DNA: TGCGCCAGCAGCTTGGCCCTCCTGTTGAACACTGAAGCTTTCTTT.

This clonotype was counted a few times. The chain employs TRBV28 and TRBJ2-1, with D perhaps matching TRBD2 (6 bases). The CDR3 covers 14 residues. CDR1 and CDR2 from the germline V gene are MDHEN and SYDVKM. The germline V and J ends were trimmed by 6 bases and 6 bases, with 15 bases remaining between them. CDR3 amino acids: CASSSAMGGNEQFF. CDR3 nucleotide sequence: TGTGCCAGCAGCTCCGCGATGGGGGGCAATGAGCAGTTCTTC.

The V and J genes are TRBV12-3 or TRBV12-4 and TRBJ2-1; 11 nucleotides match TRBD1. V shed 4 bases, J shed 3 bases, and the junction held 2 bases outside the gene matches. CDR3 length: 15 residues. The CDR3 is CASSWTGGRYNEQFF. The CDR3 nucleotides read TGTGCCAGCAGTTGGACAGGGGGCCGCTACAATGAGCAGTTCTTC.

This clonotype was seen a few times. The chain joins TRBV19 to TRBJ2-7; possible D gene TRBD1, 6 bases. Germline CDR1 and CDR2: LNHDA and SQIVND (reference sequence). The CDR3 totals 16 residues. Trimming shortened V by 3 bases and J by 6 bases, and 21 bases separated the two germline ends. CDR3 residues: CASSMRGGIYKTEQYF. The CDR3 DNA reads TGTGCCAGTAGTATGAGAGGGGGAATATACAAGACCGAGCAGTACTTC.

The chain uses TRBV7-9 and TRBJ2-5; no reliable D call. Germline loops: CDR1 SEHNR, CDR2 FQNEAQ (reference sequence). The ends were cut back, 5 bases at V and 5 bases at J, with 18 bases in the middle. The CDR3 contains 15 residues. The CDR3 DNA follows: TGTGCCAGCAGCACCTCGGCCTTTATTGGGGAGACCCAGTACTTC. Translating gives CASSTSAFIGETQYF. Combining the CDR3 with reference TRBV7-9 and TRBJ2-5 gives the whole variable domain DTGVSQNPRHKITKRGQNVTFRCDPISEHNRLYWYRQTLGQGPEFLTYFQNEAQLEKSRLLSDRFSAERPKGSFSTLEIQRTEQGDSAMYLCASSTSAFIGETQYFGPGTRLLVL.